This TCR beta chain appears in the sequencing data of a study of breast tumors, draining lymph nodes, adjacent tissues listed by TCRdb under 2016. The study in broad terms: The study compared TCR beta repertoires across tumor, adjacent nontumor tissue and axillary lymph nodes from breast cancer patients. In human breast cancer, the study set out to evaluate how tumor, surrounding tissue and draining lymph node repertoires relate to one another and whether T cells may move between these sites.

Sequencing took place on an Illumina HiSeq 2000. TCR beta chain libraries were generated by multiplex PCR amplification. The amplified TCR beta chain products were analyzed by high-throughput sequencing. TCRdb reran the public reads through fastp at Q25 and MiXCR, keeping productive beta chains. Each CDR3 protein gets just one entry, which takes the most common genes and DNA from the rows behind it. The sample table holds some 14,000 distinct CDR3 sequences, of which 55% were seen once. Over 25% of the sample is held by the ten biggest clonotypes. The adjacent samples were made up of nontumor breast tissue that surrounded the tumor. What the study reported, not specific to this receptor: T-cell repertoire diversity in tumors was found to be lower than in lymph nodes but higher than in nontumor tissue, and preferential V and J gene usage was observed. Tumor and nontumor tissue repertoires were found to be significantly more similar in luminal-like than in basal-like breast cancer. The conclusion that tumor T cells originate in lymph nodes was framed as consistent with a hypothesis rather than directly demonstrated. The data were judged consistent with most tumor T cells deriving from the lymph node and then expanding within tumor tissue.

The CDR3 contains 15 residues, cysteine and phenylalanine counted. Just the 45-base CDR3 DNA is kept, in frame starting at base 1. The germline V gene specifies MNHEY as CDR1 and SVGAGI as CDR2. A distance of 13 bases separates the germline ends of V and J, which lose 3 bases and 2 bases respectively. This clonotype has at least ten counts. The antigen it recognizes is unknown. Base qualities were left out, and no much larger clone turns up one base away. The sequencing sample was made of tumor-adjacent breast tissue. This sequence was found in a female donor with breast cancer. Some clones in this sample may be carry-over from other donors' samples. The chain couples TRBV6-5 to TRBJ1-2, and possibly TRBD1, on 6 matching bases. CDR3 protein: CASSYGGALNYGYTF. The DNA sequence is as follows: TGTGCCAGCAGTTATGGGGGGGCCCTAAACTATGGCTACACCTTC.